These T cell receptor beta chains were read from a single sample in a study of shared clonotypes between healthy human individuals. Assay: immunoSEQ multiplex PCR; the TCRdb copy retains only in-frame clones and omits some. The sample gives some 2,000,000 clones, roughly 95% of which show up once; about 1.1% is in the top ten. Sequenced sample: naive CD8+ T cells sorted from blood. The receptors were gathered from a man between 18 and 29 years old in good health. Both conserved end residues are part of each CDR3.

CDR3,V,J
CASSSPTGGEPYEQYF,TRBV7-9,TRBJ2-7
CASSRDSYEQYF,TRBV5-4,TRBJ2-7
CSVVSPFRGYTF,TRBV29-1,TRBJ1-2
CAWSDIAVSTDTQYF,TRBV30,TRBJ2-3
CASSLARDPGSYEQYF,TRBV5-1,TRBJ2-7
CASSPRQGLLNTEAFF,TRBV11-2,TRBJ1-1
CASSLSGQIPYEQYF,TRBV7-2,TRBJ2-7
CASSPQGGRETQYF,TRBV5-6,TRBJ2-5
CASQTGEGDTQYF,TRBV5-4,TRBJ2-3
CASSLAVSGWTYNEQFF,TRBV5-6,TRBJ2-1
CASSPRTGEYGYTF,TRBV9,TRBJ1-2
CASSSPGWGETQYF,TRBV27,TRBJ2-5
CASSLVRLQQETQYF,TRBV11-2,TRBJ2-5
CASSQLAGVTDTQYF,TRBV27,TRBJ2-3
CASSQDRRAEQYF,TRBV14,TRBJ2-7
CASSLSGDVYGYTF,TRBV5-1,TRBJ1-2
CATAWDRGETQYF,TRBV5-6,TRBJ2-5
CASRELIQDEQYF,TRBV2,TRBJ2-7
CASSLRRGGPFGELFF,TRBV28,TRBJ2-2
CASSLRGSNQPQHF,TRBV27,TRBJ1-5
CASSPSWKTYEQYF,TRBV28,TRBJ2-7
CASSLSYTGELFF,TRBV27,TRBJ2-2
CASSLGRIMNTEAFF,TRBV11-2,TRBJ1-1
CASTSPRGGTNEQFF,TRBV7-9,TRBJ2-1
CASSVEGNYEQYF,TRBV2,TRBJ2-7
CASSLDSGTGETQYF,TRBV4-1,TRBJ2-5